This TCR beta chain was sequenced for a study of blood T cell repertoires in COVID-19 (dated by TCRdb to the early 2020s). The study in broad terms: Samples covering the acute and convalescent phases of COVID-19 were provided by collaborators in the United States, Italy and Spain. Samples came from the ongoing ImmuneRACE study (first 160 participants) plus 1,254 subjects from 6 global collaborators. Where available, HLA class I and class II types were obtained from metadata supplied by the sample provider rather than from assay-based typing. A de-identified subject ID, COVID-19 status, age in years and sex were almost always included in the sample metadata. Deeply sampled blood TCRbeta repertoires from subjects exposed to, actively infected with, or recovered from COVID-19 were included in the dataset. A freely available public database, intended as a resource for researchers studying the immune response to SARS-CoV-2, is where the repertoires were released. The prospective study material was composed of cDNA or gDNA derived from T cells, B-cell-depleted T cells, or PBMCs.

General findings and caveats noted by the study authors: The quantity of clinical and demographic metadata differed by source and by participant and was supplied without curation.

Trimming accounts for 9 bases at V and 8 bases at J, while the number of junction bases matched to no gene is 4. The CDR3 has 13 amino acids, counting the end cysteine and phenylalanine. The read is trimmed to its CDR3 DNA, 39 bases read in frame from base 1. Per the germline V gene, SNHLY is the CDR1 and FYNNEI is the CDR2. Participants in the prospective study were aged roughly 18 to 100 years, lived in some 24 United States geographic areas, and enrolled through a virtual design. In the prospective study, cohorts were assigned on the basis of participant-reported clinical history obtained from a screening survey and a study questionnaire. In the prospective study, mobile phlebotomists collected whole blood, serum and a nasopharyngeal or oropharyngeal swab from each participant. Additional blood draws and questionnaires over an approximately 2-month period could optionally be provided by prospective study participants. Blood samples from the prospective study were shipped frozen or at room temperature prior to DNA extraction.

The immunoSEQ Assay, a bias-controlled multiplex PCR, was used to amplify TCRbeta CDR3 regions from genomic DNA. Per the source publication's procedure: The number of nucleated cells in each sample was estimated from the amplification of reference gene primers within the assay. Sequence reads were collapsed and filtered to measure the absolute abundance of every unique TCRbeta CDR3 rearrangement. Productive Simpson clonality was computed per sample as the square root of Simpson's diversity index over productive rearrangements. TCRdb re-hosts the immuneACCESS table, in-frame sequences only. Its copies lack some clones; in the studies checked, an unresolved V gene accounts for under half of them, and the cause for the rest is not known. V and J calls and clone size are copied from that table; D and trimming were computed from the DNA. This sample lists under 300,000 clones; 91% were detected once. The top ten hold 1.2% of the sample.

As to this clone: Its antigen target is currently unknown. The input lacks base qualities; no much larger clone sits a single base away.

The sequencing input was PBMCs or T cells enriched from blood (not recorded which). The rearrangement combines TRBV2 with TRBJ1-6, and TRBD1 aligns with 10 junction nucleotides. The sequence derives from a human donor in a cohort exposed to, infected with or recovered from COVID-19 (not recorded which). The donor label of this sample is uncertain. The nucleotide sequence is given as TGTGCCAGGGGACAGGGGTCAGATTCACCCCTCCACTTT. Translated, this gives CARGQGSDSPLHF. Beyond the CDR3, the reference TRBV2 and TRBJ1-6 genes provide the residues; the full variable domain reads: EPEVTQTPSHQVTQMGQEVILRCVPISNHLYFYWYRQILGQKVEFLVSFYNNEISEKSEIFDDQFSVERPDGSNFTLKIRSTKLEDSAMYFCARGQGSDSPLHFGNGTRLTVT.